This TCR beta chain came from a study of identifying expanded T cells in peripheral blood. Study outcomes and limitations: Across healthy donors, higher total template counts meant significantly greater approximately two-week count variance. About 1.2 clones differed between technical replicates, versus around 16 and 19 over time.

Per the germline V gene, CDR1 is SQVTM and CDR2 is ANQGSEA. The V end was cut by 7 bases, the J end by 5 bases, with 17 bases between. The CDR3 runs to 13 residues. Concerning this clone itself: As yet, its antigen is unknown.

Measured with immunoSEQ multiplex PCR; TCRdb has only the in-frame clones, and not every one. The sample lists 70,000 to 95,000 clones, 85% to 90% occurring once. No infections or other immune events were documented during collection. The receptor was derived from a person aged 18 to 75 in good health. The V and J genes are TRBV29-1 and TRBJ2-5, with a tentative D call TRBD1 (6 bases). Sequencing was carried out using blood. This CDR3 is CSGHRTVGETQYF. The CDR3 DNA is TGCAGCGGCCACCGGACAGTCGGGGAGACCCAGTACTTC.